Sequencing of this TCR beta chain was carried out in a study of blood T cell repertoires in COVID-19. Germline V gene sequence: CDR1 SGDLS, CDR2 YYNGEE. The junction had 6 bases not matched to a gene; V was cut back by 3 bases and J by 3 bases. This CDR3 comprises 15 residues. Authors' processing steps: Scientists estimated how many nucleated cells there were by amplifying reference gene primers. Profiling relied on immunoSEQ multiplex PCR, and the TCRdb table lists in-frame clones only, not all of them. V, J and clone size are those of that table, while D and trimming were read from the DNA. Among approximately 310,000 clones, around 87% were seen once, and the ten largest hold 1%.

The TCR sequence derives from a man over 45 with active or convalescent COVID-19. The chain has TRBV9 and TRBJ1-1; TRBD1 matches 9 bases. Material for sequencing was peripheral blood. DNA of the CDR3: TGTGCCAGCAGCGCCCGGGACAGGGACGACACTGAAGCTTTCTTT. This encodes CASSARDRDDTEAFF.